The source of this T cell receptor (beta chain) is a study of blood T cell repertoires in COVID-19. Study context: Spain, Italy and the United States supplied samples that represented acute and convalescent COVID-19. T cells, B-cell-depleted T cells, or PBMCs provided the cDNA or gDNA that served as material.

V lost 2 bases to trimming and J lost 3 bases, with 10 bases between them. Germline CDR1 and CDR2: SNHLY and FYNNEI. The CDR3 covers 14 residues. How the authors handled the data: Amplifying reference gene primers gave estimates of nucleated cell counts. Produced via immunoSEQ multiplex PCR; TCRdb's table is partial and in-frame only. V and J calls and clone size are given by that table; D and trimming were obtained from the DNA. Here the sample spans 100,000 to 150,000 clones, around nine tenths being singletons. Source material: peripheral blood. The source is a woman aged 45-65 years with acute or convalescent COVID-19. V gene TRBV2 combines with J gene TRBJ1-2; the D gene is possibly TRBD1 (5 bases). The CDR3 nucleotides read TGTGCCAGCAGTGAAAGGGGTAATCACTATGGCTACACCTTC. Amino acid sequence: CASSERGNHYGYTF.